Below, 18 T cell receptor beta chains from the same sample are listed, as sequenced in a study of long-term antiretroviral therapy in people with HIV. immunoSEQ v3.0 was run at survey level. Some clones are missing from TCRdb's copy, which holds only in-frame ones; the method was immunoSEQ multiplex PCR. The table shows about 25,000 clones, with around three quarters occurring only once. This specimen consisted of unsorted PBMCs, obtained 2.1 years after starting antiretroviral therapy. These receptor sequences come from a man aged 30-40 years with HIV.

The gene calls are TRBV5-1 and TRBJ2-7, with D hard to call. Germline assignment: CDR1 SGHRS and CDR2 YFSETQ. The V and J ends lost 4 bases and 3 bases respectively, with 11 bases between them. The CDR3 loop spans 13 amino acids. The CDR3 region has the DNA TGCGCCAGCAGCCCCCTAGGGCTCTACGAGCAGTACTTC. This codes for CASSPLGLYEQYF.

This chain connects TRBV13 to TRBJ1-1; D not certain. V shed 3 bases and J shed 1 base, with 12 bases lying between them. The germline CDR1 and CDR2 sequences are PRHDT and FYEKMQ (reference sequence). The CDR3 loop spans 15 amino acids. The CDR3 sequence: CASSFPTDGNTEAFF. CDR3 sequence (DNA): TGTGCCAGCAGCTTTCCGACGGATGGGAACACTGAAGCTTTCTTT.

The chain has TRBV7-3 and TRBJ1-1, with D maybe TRBD1 (6 bases). CDR3 length equals 16 residues. V was clipped by 5 bases and J by 11 bases, with 27 bases between them. Germline V CDR1 and CDR2: SGHTA, FQGTGA. The CDR3 DNA is TGTGCCAGCAGCCTAGAACCGATGACAGGCCCTTTCGGGGCTTTCTTT. Residues: CASSLEPMTGPFGAFF.

This chain links TRBV4-1 with TRBJ2-3, with 8 bases identical to TRBD2. J was trimmed by 4 bases and V by 3 bases; bases with no gene match: 9. CDR1 is MGHRA, CDR2 YSYEKL, per germline. This CDR3 contains 16 residues. The CDR3: CASSQVPGLGADTQYF. CDR3 coding DNA: TGCGCCAGCAGCCAGGTCCCGGGACTAGGCGCAGATACGCAGTATTTT.

The chain employs TRBV18 and TRBJ1-2; 9 bases fit TRBD1. The CDR3 has 13 residues. The ends lost 2 bases at V and 9 bases at J; junction bases unmatched: 4. CDR1 is KGHSH, CDR2 LQKENI, per germline. The CDR3 here is CASSPGTGFRYTF. DNA for the CDR3: TGTGCCAGCTCACCAGGGACAGGGTTTCGCTACACCTTC.

In this sample, this clone turned up a few times. V and J are TRBV28 and TRBJ1-2; D is undetermined. Trimming removed 3 bases from V and 6 bases from J, with 17 bases in between. The CDR3 extends over 15 amino acids. Per the germline V gene, CDR1 is MDHEN and CDR2 is SYDVKM. The CDR3 DNA is TGTGCCAGCAGTTTGCCTCGACAAAGCGGGGATGGCTACACCTTC. Amino acid sequence: CASSLPRQSGDGYTF.

The chain employs TRBV5-1 and TRBJ1-2; the D gene is possibly TRBD1 (5 bases). The ends were cut back, 7 bases at V and 2 bases at J, with 15 bases in the middle. Germline-derived CDR1 and CDR2 are SGHRS and YFSETQ. This CDR3 has 14 residues. This CDR3 is CASSLGGVNYGYTF. Written as DNA, the CDR3 is TGCGCCAGCTCCCTGGGGGGGGTAAACTATGGCTACACCTTC.

The gene calls are TRBV2 and TRBJ2-3; 8 bases match TRBD2. The CDR3 is 17 residues long. Germline CDR1 reads SNHLY; CDR2 reads FYNNEI. J gave up 3 bases and V 7 bases, and 15 bases lay outside the gene matches. The CDR3 loop reads CASKLWTSLWGTDTQYF. CDR3 in DNA: TGTGCCAGCAAACTTTGGACTAGCCTATGGGGGACAGATACGCAGTATTTT.

The rearrangement uses TRBV18 and TRBJ1-5; D gene ambiguous. CDR1 KGHSH and CDR2 LQKENI come from the germline V gene. The CDR3 is 14 residues long. The V end was cut by 1 base, the J end by 1 base, with 5 bases between. The CDR3 bases are TGTGCCAGCTCACCACAGGGAAGCAATCAGCCCCAGCATTTT. The encoded protein is CASSPQGSNQPQHF.

The rearrangement joins TRBV9 to TRBJ1-1; D gene unclear. Trimming left V 4 bases short and J 1 base short, with 11 bases between. Germline CDR1 is SGDLS and CDR2 is YYNGEE. The CDR3 has 14 amino acids. This CDR3 reads CASSLGPWNTEAFF. The CDR3 DNA follows: TGTGCCAGCAGCCTTGGGCCCTGGAACACTGAAGCTTTCTTT.

This chain links TRBV19 with TRBJ1-1; a possible D gene is TRBD1 (6 bases). CDR3 length: 17 amino acids. Germline CDR1 LNHDA, CDR2 SQIVND (reference sequence). Deletions cut 5 bases from V and 1 base from J, with 20 bases between. DNA of the CDR3: TGTGCCAGTAGTCCCGGGGGCGGCCTAAAACAGAACACTGAAGCTTTCTTT. It yields the protein CASSPGGGLKQNTEAFF. Using reference TRBV19 and TRBJ1-1 for the parts outside the CDR3, the full variable domain is DGGITQSPKYLFRKEGQNVTLSCEQNLNHDAMYWYRQDPGQGLRLIYYSQIVNDFQKGDIAEGYSVSREKKESFPLTVTSAQKNPTAFYLCASSPGGGLKQNTEAFFGQGTRLTVV.

The V and J genes are TRBV29-1 and TRBJ2-3; D is unresolved. V was clipped by 4 bases and J by 0 bases, with 8 bases between them. The CDR3 extends over 13 amino acids. CDR1 is SQVTM, CDR2 ANQGSEA, per germline. The chain's CDR3 is CSVGPGSTDTQYF. The CDR3, as DNA: TGCAGCGTTGGACCCGGGAGCACAGATACGCAGTATTTT.

J is TRBJ2-3 and V is TRBV4-1; TRBD2 matches at 8 bases. V lost 0 bases, J lost 6 bases, and 8 bases stayed unmatched. This CDR3 spans 16 amino acids. Germline V gene lookup returns CDR1 MGHRA and CDR2 YSYEKL. The CDR3 DNA reads TGCGCCAGCAGCCAAGAAGGTGGCGGGGGGTTCGATACGCAGTATTTT. It translates to CASSQEGGGGFDTQYF.

This clone was seen more than once but under ten times. For the CDR3, the DNA is TGTGCCAGCAGAAAGGACAGGGGGACCTATGGCTACACCTTC. It translates to CASRKDRGTYGYTF. The rearrangement links TRBV2 to TRBJ1-2, with 10 bases aligning to TRBD1. After removal of 6 bases from V and 4 bases from J, the junction contained 5 bases not matched to a gene. CDR1 SNHLY and CDR2 FYNNEI come from the germline V gene. The CDR3 runs 14 residues. Looking up the rest from reference TRBV2 and TRBJ1-2 gives the full variable domain: EPEVTQTPSHQVTQMGQEVILRCVPISNHLYFYWYRQILGQKVEFLVSFYNNEISEKSEIFDDQFSVERPDGSNFTLKIRSTKLEDSAMYFCASRKDRGTYGYTFGSGTRLTVV.

The V gene is TRBV27, the J gene TRBJ1-6; D is uncertain. V was cut by 6 bases and J by 4 bases, with 13 bases left in between. This CDR3 comprises 15 residues. Germline CDR1 and CDR2: MNHEY and SMNVEV (reference sequence). Here the CDR3 DNA reads TGTGCCAGCAGACCTTTGCCAGATTATAATTCACCCCTCCACTTT. Amino acid sequence: CASRPLPDYNSPLHF.

The DNA for the CDR3 is TGTGCCAGCAGCTCCGGACTAGCGGGAGGGATTGGGTACTTC. Its translation is CASSSGLAGGIGYF. This chain links TRBV11-2 with TRBJ2-5; 15 bases fit TRBD2. Germline CDR1 SGHAT, CDR2 FQNNGV. V lost 4 bases, J lost 13 bases, and 7 bases stayed unmatched. CDR3 size: 14 residues.

This clone was recorded a few times. V usage is TRBV7-2 and J usage is TRBJ2-3; the D is unclear. This CDR3 has 14 residues. Trimming removed 1 base from V and 2 bases from J, with 7 bases in between. Germline CDR1 reads SGHTA; CDR2 reads FQGNSA. For the CDR3, the DNA is TGTGCCAGCAGCTTAGAGGGTACCACAGATACGCAGTATTTT. Encoded protein: CASSLEGTTDTQYF. Drawing the rest from reference TRBV7-2 and TRBJ2-3, the complete variable domain is GAGVSQSPSNKVTEKGKDVELRCDPISGHTALYWYRQSLGQGLEFLIYFQGNSAPDKSGLPSDRFSAERTGGSVSTLTIQRTQQEDSAVYLCASSLEGTTDTQYFGPGTRLTVL.

This clone was observed once. The chain has TRBV6-6 and TRBJ1-5; D is uncertain. Germline CDR1 and CDR2: MNHNY and SVGAGI (reference sequence). V lost 4 bases to trimming and J lost 2 bases, with 12 bases between them. The CDR3 covers 15 residues. The CDR3 bases are TGTGCCAGCAGTTCGTCCCTAGCGGGCAATCAGCCCCAGCATTTT. This codes for CASSSSLAGNQPQHF.